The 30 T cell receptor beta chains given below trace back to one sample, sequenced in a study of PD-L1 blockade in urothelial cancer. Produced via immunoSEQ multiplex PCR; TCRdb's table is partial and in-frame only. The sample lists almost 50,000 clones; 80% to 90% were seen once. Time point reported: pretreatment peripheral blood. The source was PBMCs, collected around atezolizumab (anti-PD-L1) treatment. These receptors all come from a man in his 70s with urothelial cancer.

The CDR3 region is CASSYKGAEQYF. The CDR3 DNA follows: TGTGCCAGCAGTTACAAGGGAGCCGAGCAGTACTTC. The chain employs TRBV6-5 and TRBJ2-7, with D perhaps TRBD2 (5 bases). CDR3 length: 12 amino acids. V lost 2 bases, J lost 6 bases, and 8 bases lay in between. Looked up from germline, CDR1 is MNHEY and CDR2 is SVGAGI.

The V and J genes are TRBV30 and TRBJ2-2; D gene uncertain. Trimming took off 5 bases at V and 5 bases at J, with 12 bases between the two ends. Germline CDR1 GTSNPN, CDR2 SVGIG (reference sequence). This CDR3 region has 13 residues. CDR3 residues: CAWGPTVTGELFF. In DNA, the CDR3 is TGTGCCTGGGGTCCTACAGTGACCGGGGAGCTGTTTTTT.

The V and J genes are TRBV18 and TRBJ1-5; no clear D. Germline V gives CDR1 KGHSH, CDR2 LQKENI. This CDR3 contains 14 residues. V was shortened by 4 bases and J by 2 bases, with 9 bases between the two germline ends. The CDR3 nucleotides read TGTGCCAGCTCACTAGATTTTGGCAATCAGCCCCAGCATTTT. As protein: CASSLDFGNQPQHF.

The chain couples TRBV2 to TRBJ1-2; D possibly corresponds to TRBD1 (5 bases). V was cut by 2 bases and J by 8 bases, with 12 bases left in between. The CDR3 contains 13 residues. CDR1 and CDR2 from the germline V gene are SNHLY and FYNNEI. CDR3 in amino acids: CASSEFGGNGYTF. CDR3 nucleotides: TGTGCCAGCAGTGAATTCGGGGGTAACGGCTACACCTTC. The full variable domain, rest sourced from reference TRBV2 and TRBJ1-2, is EPEVTQTPSHQVTQMGQEVILRCVPISNHLYFYWYRQILGQKVEFLVSFYNNEISEKSEIFDDQFSVERPDGSNFTLKIRSTKLEDSAMYFCASSEFGGNGYTFGSGTRLTVV.

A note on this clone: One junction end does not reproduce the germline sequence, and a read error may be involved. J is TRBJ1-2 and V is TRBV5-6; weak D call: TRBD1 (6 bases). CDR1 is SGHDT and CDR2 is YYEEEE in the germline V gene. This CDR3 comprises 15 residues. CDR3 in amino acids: CASSLVQGRADGYTF. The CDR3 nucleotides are TGTGCCAGCAGCTTGGTGCAGGGGAGGGCAGATGGGTACACCTTC. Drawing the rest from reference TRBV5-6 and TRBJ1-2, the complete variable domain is DAGVTQSPTHLIKTRGQQVTLRCSPKSGHDTVSWYQQALGQGPQFIFQYYEEEERQRGNFPDRFSGHQFPNYSSELNVNALLLGDSALYLCASSLVQGRADGYTFGSGTRLTVV.

CDR3 in amino acids: CASSYAPPGHQETQYF. The CDR3 bases are TGTGCCAGCAGTTACGCACCACCAGGGCACCAAGAGACCCAGTACTTC. The chain employs TRBV6-5 and TRBJ2-5, with TRBD1 as a possible D gene (5 bases). Germline V gene data show CDR1 as MNHEY and CDR2 as SVGAGI. V was clipped by 2 bases and J by 0 bases, with 13 bases between them. The CDR3 extends over 16 amino acids.

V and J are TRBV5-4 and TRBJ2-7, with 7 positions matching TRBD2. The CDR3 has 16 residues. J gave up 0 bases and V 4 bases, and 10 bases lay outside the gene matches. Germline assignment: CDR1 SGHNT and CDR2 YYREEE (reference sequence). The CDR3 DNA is TGTGCCAGCAGCCCACGGACGGGGGAGGGCTCCTACGAGCAGTACTTC. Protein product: CASSPRTGEGSYEQYF.

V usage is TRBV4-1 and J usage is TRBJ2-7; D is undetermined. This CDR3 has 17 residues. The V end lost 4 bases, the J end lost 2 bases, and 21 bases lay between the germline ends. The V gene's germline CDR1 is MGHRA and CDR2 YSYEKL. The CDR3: CASSRRSSTDVPYEQYF. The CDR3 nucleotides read TGCGCCAGCAGCCGAAGGAGTTCGACGGATGTCCCCTACGAGCAGTACTTC.

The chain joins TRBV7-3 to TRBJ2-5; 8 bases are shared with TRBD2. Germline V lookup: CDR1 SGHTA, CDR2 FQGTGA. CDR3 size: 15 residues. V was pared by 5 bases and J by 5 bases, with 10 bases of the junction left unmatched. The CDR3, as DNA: TGTGCCAGCAGCGTTAGCGGGGCCCGGAGGGAGACCCAGTACTTC. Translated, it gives CASSVSGARRETQYF.

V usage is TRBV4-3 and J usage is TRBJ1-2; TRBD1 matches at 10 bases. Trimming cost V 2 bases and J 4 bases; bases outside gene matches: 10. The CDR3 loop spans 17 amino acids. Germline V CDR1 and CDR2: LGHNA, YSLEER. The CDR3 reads CASSQSIGGTGVYGYTF. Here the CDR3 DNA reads TGCGCCAGCAGCCAATCCATCGGGGGGACAGGGGTCTATGGCTACACCTTC.

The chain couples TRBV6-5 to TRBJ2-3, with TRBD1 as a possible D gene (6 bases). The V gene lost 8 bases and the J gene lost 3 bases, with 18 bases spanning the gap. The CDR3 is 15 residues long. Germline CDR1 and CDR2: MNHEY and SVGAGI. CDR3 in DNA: TGTGCCAGCCCCCCCGGGACAAGGAAGACAGATACGCAGTATTTT. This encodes CASPPGTRKTDTQYF.

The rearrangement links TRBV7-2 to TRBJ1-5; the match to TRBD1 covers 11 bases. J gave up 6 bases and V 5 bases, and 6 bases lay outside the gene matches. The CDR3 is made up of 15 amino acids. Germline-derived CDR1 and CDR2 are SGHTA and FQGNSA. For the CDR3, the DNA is TGTGCCAGCAGCCCCGGACAGGGGGCCGGTCAGCCCCAGCATTTT. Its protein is CASSPGQGAGQPQHF.

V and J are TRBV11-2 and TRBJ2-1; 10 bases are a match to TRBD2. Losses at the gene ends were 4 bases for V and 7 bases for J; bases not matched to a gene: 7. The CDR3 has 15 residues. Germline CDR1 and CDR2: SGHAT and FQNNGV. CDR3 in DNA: TGTGCCAGCAGCTCAGCGGGAGGGAAGGTAAATGAGCAGTTCTTC. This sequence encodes CASSSAGGKVNEQFF.

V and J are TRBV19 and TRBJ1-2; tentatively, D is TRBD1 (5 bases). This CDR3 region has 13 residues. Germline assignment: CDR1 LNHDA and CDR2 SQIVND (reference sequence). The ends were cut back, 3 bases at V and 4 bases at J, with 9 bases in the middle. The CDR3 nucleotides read TGTGCCAGTAGTATGGAGGGGAGCTATGGCTACACCTTC. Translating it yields CASSMEGSYGYTF.

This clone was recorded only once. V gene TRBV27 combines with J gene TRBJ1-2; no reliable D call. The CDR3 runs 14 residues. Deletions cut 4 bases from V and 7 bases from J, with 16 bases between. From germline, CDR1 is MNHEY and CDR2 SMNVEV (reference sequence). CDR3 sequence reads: CASSSSGSSAGYTF. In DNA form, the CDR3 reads TGTGCCAGCAGTTCATCCGGGAGCTCCGCTGGCTACACCTTC.

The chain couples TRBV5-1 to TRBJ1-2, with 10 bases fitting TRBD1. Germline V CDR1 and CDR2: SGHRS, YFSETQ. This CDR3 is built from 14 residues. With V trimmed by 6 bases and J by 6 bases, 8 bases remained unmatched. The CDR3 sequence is CASNLGQGYNGYTF. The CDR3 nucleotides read TGCGCCAGCAATTTGGGACAGGGGTACAATGGCTACACCTTC.

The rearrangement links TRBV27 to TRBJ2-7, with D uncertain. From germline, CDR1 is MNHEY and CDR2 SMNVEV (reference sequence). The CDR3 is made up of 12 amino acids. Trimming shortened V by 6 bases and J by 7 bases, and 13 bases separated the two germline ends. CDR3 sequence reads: CASSPSLMEQYF. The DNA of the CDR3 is TGTGCCAGCAGCCCAAGCCTAATGGAGCAGTACTTC.

The CDR3 DNA reads as TGTGCCAGCGGGTTGGGGCGGAATCAGCCCCAGCATTTT. It encodes CASGLGRNQPQHF. The J gene is TRBJ1-5, the V gene TRBV6-1, with D possibly being TRBD1 (5 bases). Trimming pared 8 bases from V and 4 bases from J, leaving 12 bases between. CDR3 length equals 13 residues. The germline V gene has CDR1 MNHNS and CDR2 SASEGT.

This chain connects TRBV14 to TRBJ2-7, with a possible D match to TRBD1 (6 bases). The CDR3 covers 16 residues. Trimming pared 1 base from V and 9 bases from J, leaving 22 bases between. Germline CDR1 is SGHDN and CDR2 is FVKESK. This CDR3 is CASSQANRDIALGQYF. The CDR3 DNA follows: TGTGCCAGCAGCCAAGCCAACCGGGACATCGCCCTCGGGCAGTACTTC.

The CDR3 sequence: CASSVGDSETQYF. In DNA, the CDR3 is TGTGCCAGCAGCGTAGGTGATAGTGAGACCCAGTACTTC. The V and J genes are TRBV9 and TRBJ2-5, with no clear D. V was clipped by 0 bases and J by 5 bases, with 8 bases between them. This CDR3 has 13 residues. Germline loops: CDR1 SGDLS, CDR2 YYNGEE.

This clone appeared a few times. The chain's CDR3 is CASRARDNQPQHF. The CDR3 nucleotides read TGTGCCAGTAGAGCCAGGGACAATCAGCCCCAGCATTTT. V and J are TRBV19 and TRBJ1-5; a possible D gene is TRBD1 (5 bases). Trimming took 6 bases from V and 3 from J, leaving 9 bases between them. Germline CDR1 LNHDA, CDR2 SQIVND (reference sequence). This CDR3 region has 13 residues.

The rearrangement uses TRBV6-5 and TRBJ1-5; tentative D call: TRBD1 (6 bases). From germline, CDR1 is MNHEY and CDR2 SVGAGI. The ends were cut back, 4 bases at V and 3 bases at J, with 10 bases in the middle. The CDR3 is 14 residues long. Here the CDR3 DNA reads TGTGCCAGCAGTTCCCGGACAGACAATCAGCCCCAGCATTTT. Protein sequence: CASSSRTDNQPQHF.

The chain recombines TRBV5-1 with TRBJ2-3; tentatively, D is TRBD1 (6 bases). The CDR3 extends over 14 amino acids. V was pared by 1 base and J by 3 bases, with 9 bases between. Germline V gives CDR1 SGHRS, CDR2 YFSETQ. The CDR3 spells CASSLRQGTDTQYF. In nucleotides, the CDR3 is TGCGCCAGCAGCTTGCGGCAGGGGACAGATACGCAGTATTTT.

CDR3 loop: CASSVGRGTEHEQYF. The CDR3 nucleotides are TGTGCCAGCAGCGTCGGACGGGGGACCGAGCACGAGCAGTACTTC. The chain links TRBV9 to TRBJ2-7, with D possibly TRBD2 on 6 matching bases. This CDR3 spans 15 amino acids. The V and J ends lost 2 bases and 5 bases respectively, with 17 bases between them. Germline values: CDR1 SGDLS, CDR2 YYNGEE.

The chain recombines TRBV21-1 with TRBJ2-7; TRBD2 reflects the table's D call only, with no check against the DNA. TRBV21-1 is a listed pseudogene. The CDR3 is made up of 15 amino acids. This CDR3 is CASGFSKAGGYEQYF. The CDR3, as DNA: TGTGCCAGCGGATTCTCGAAAGCGGGTGGGTACGAGCAGTACTTC.

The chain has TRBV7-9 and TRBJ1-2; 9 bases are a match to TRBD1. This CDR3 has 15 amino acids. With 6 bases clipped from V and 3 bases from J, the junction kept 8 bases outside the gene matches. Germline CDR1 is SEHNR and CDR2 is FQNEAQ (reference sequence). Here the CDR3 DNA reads TGTGCCAGCAGATCCGGGACAGGGCTAGACTATGGCTACACCTTC. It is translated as CASRSGTGLDYGYTF.

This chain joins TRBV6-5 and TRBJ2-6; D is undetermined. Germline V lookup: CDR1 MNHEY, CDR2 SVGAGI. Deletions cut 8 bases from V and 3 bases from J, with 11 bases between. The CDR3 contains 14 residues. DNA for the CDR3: TGTGCCAGCCTCCGGTCGGGTGGGGCCAACGTCCTGACTTTC. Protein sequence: CASLRSGGANVLTF.

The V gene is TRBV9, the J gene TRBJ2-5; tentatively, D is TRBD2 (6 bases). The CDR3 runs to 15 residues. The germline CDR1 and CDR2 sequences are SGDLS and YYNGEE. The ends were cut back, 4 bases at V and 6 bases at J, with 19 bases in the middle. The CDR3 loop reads CASSSSALAVKTQYF. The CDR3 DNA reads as TGTGCCAGCAGCTCCAGTGCACTAGCAGTAAAGACCCAGTACTTC.

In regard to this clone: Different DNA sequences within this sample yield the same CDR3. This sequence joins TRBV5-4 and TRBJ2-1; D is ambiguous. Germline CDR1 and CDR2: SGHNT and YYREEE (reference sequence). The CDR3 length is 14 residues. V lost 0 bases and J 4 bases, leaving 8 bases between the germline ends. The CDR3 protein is CASSLGGSYNEQFF. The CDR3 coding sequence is TGTGCCAGCAGCTTGGGTGGCTCTTACAATGAGCAGTTCTTC.

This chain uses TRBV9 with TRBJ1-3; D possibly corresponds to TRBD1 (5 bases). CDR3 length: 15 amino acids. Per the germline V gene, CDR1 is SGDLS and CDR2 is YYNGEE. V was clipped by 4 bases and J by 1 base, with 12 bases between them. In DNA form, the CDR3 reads TGTGCCAGCAGCCCCGGGGGTTTTTCTGGAAACACCATATATTTT. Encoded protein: CASSPGGFSGNTIYF.